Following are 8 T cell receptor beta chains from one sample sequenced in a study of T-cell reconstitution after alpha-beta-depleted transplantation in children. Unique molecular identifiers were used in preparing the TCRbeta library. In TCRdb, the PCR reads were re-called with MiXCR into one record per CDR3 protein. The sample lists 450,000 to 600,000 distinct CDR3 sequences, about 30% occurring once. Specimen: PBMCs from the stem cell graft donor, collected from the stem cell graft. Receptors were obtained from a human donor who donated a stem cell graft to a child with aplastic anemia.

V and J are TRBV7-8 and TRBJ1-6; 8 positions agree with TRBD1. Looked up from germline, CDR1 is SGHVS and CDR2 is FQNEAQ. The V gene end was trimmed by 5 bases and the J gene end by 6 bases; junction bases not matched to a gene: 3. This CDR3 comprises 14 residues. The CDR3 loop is CASSQDRGNSPLHF. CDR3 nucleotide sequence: TGTGCCAGCAGCCAAGACAGGGGTAATTCACCCCTCCACTTT.

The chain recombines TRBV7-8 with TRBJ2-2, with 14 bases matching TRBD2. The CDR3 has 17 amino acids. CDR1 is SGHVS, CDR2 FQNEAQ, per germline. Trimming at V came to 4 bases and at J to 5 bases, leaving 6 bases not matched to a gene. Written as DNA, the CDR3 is TGTGCCAGCAGCTCGACTAGCGGGAGGGCCGGAACCGGGGAGCTGTTTTTT. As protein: CASSSTSGRAGTGELFF.

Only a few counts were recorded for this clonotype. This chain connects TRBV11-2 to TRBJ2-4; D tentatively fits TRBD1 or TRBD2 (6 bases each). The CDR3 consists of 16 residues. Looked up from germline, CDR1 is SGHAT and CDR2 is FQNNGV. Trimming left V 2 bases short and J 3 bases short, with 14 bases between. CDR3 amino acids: CASSLSGGLLKNIQYF. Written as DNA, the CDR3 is TGTGCCAGCAGCTTAAGTGGGGGGCTGCTCAAAAACATTCAGTACTTC.

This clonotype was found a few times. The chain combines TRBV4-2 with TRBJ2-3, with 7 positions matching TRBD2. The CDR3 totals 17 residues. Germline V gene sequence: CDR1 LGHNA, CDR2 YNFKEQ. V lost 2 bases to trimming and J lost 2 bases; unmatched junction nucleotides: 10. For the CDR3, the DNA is TGTGCCAGCAGCCAACTGATGCGGGGGAGCCACACAGATACGCAGTATTTT. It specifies CASSQLMRGSHTDTQYF.

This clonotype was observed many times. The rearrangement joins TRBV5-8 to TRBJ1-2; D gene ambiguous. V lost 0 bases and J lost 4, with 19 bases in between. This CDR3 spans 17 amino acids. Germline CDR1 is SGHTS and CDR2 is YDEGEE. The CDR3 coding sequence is TGTGCCAGCAGCTTGGTAGGGCGCTTGGGAGAGCCCTATGGCTACACCTTC. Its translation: CASSLVGRLGEPYGYTF.

In DNA, the CDR3 is TGTGCCAGCACGAGAGACAGCACAGATACGCAGTATTTT. The encoded protein is CASTRDSTDTQYF. This chain links TRBV9 with TRBJ2-3, with D hard to call. CDR3 length: 13 amino acids. Germline V gene data show CDR1 as SGDLS and CDR2 as YYNGEE. Trimming removed 6 bases from V and 0 bases from J, with 8 bases in between.

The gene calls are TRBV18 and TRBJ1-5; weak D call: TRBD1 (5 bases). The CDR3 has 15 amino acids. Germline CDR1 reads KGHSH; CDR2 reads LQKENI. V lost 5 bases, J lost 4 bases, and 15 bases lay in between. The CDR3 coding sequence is TGTGCCAGCTCAGGGACGCGGGGGGGGAATCAGCCCCAGCATTTT. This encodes CASSGTRGGNQPQHF.

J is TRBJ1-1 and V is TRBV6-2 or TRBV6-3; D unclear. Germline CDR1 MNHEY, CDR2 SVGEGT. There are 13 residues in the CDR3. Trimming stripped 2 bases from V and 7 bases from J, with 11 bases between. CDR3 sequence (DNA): TGTGCCAGCAGTTACAGTGGCCTCCTTGAAGCTTTCTTT. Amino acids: CASSYSGLLEAFF.